The 4 T cell receptor beta chains reported below all come from one sample, sequenced in a study of OX40 agonist ivuxolimab in advanced cancers. This table comes from immunoSEQ multiplex PCR, and its TCRdb copy is limited to in-frame clones, with some not included. The sample lists fewer than 85,000 clones; just over 85% were seen once. The sample in question was CD4+ or CD8+ T cells sorted from blood, obtained in a trial of the OX40 agonist ivuxolimab. Every receptor here comes from an adult with an advanced solid tumor such as melanoma, head and neck, liver or kidney cancer.

The chain employs TRBV4-2 and TRBJ1-2, with D hard to call. This CDR3 contains 14 residues. Trimming left V 0 bases short and J 5 bases short, with 10 bases between. In germline, CDR1 is LGHNA, CDR2 YNFKEQ. As DNA, the CDR3 is TGTGCCAGCAGCCAAGACGCTCACATATATGGCTACACCTTC. The encoded protein is CASSQDAHIYGYTF.

The chain couples TRBV7-2 to TRBJ1-1, with D unclear. Germline CDR1 SGHTA, CDR2 FQGNSA. The CDR3 is 13 residues long. Between the trimmed V and J ends, which lost 0 bases and 10 bases, there was a span of 12 bases. The CDR3 spells CASSLARQDVAFF. The CDR3 nucleotides are TGTGCCAGCAGCTTAGCGCGCCAGGATGTAGCTTTCTTT.

The J gene is TRBJ1-6, the V gene TRBV7-9, with 7 bases identical to TRBD1. J lost 9 bases, V lost 6 bases, and 14 bases had no gene match. The CDR3 spans 16 residues. Germline assignment: CDR1 SEHNR and CDR2 FQNEAQ (reference sequence). CDR3 sequence: CASSMYRQGYFSPLHF. CDR3 nucleotide sequence: TGTGCCAGCAGTATGTACCGACAGGGATATTTTTCACCCCTCCACTTT. Full variable domain (outside the CDR3, taken from reference TRBV7-9 and TRBJ1-6): DTGVSQNPRHKITKRGQNVTFRCDPISEHNRLYWYRQTLGQGPEFLTYFQNEAQLEKSRLLSDRFSAERPKGSFSTLEIQRTEQGDSAMYLCASSMYRQGYFSPLHFGNGTRLTVT.

This clone was counted a few times. The chain uses TRBV5-5 and TRBJ2-2; D is ambiguous. The CDR3 is made up of 16 amino acids. Trimming took 4 bases from V and 1 from J, leaving 14 bases between them. From germline, CDR1 is SGHKS and CDR2 YYEKEE (reference sequence). The CDR3 spells CASSVVQARNTGELFF. CDR3 sequence (DNA): TGTGCCAGCAGCGTAGTTCAGGCTCGGAACACCGGGGAGCTGTTTTTT.